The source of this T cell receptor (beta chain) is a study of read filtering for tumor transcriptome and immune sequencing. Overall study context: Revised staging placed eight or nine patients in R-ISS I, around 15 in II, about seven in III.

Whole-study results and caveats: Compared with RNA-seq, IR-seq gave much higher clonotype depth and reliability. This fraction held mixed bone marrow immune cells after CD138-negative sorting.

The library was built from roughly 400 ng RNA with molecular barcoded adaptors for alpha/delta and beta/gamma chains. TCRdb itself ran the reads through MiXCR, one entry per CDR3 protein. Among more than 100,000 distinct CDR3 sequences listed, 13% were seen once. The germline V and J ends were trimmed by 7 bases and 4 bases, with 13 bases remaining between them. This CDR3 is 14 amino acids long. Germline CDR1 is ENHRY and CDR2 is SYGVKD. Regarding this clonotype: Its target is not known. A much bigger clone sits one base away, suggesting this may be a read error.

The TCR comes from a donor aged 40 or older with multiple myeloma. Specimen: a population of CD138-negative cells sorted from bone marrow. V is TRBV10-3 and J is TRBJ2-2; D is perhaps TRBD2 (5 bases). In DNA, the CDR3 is TGTGCCATCAACACGGGGTTGAGCACCGGGGAGCTGTTTTTT. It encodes CAINTGLSTGELFF.